This T cell receptor (beta chain) was found in a study of blood T cell repertoires in COVID-19. Study summary: The analysed material was cDNA or gDNA that came from T cells, B-cell-depleted T cells, or PBMCs.

Clones were sequenced by immunoSEQ multiplex PCR, and TCRdb holds only the in-frame ones, with some missing. This sample yields some 50,000 clones, of which about nine tenths are seen a single time; approximately 6.2% belongs to the top ten. The CDR3 contains 17 residues. Germline V lookup: CDR1 LGHNA, CDR2 YSLEER. With 4 bases removed from V and 0 bases from J, the gap between germline ends came to 18 bases. The chain joins TRBV4-3 to TRBJ1-2, with a possible D match to TRBD1 (5 bases). Source material: peripheral blood. The receptor was isolated from a middle-aged man with acute or convalescent COVID-19. The CDR3 DNA reads TGCGCCAGCAGCCCCTCGCTGTCGGCAGGGACTAACTATGGCTACACCTTC. Its translation is CASSPSLSAGTNYGYTF.